What follows describes a single T cell receptor beta chain. V lost 0 bases and J 0 bases, leaving 13 bases between the germline ends. The CDR3 runs 17 residues. CDR1 is SGDLS, CDR2 YYNGEE, per germline. The record originates from a study of blood T cell repertoires in COVID-19. TCRdb keeps only in-frame clones here, not all; method: immunoSEQ multiplex PCR. Of 73,000 or so clones in the sample, more than 65% were seen once. Specimen: peripheral blood. The sequence came from a woman aged 60-75 years with acute or convalescent COVID-19. This chain uses TRBV9 with TRBJ2-1; no definite D call. The CDR3 DNA reads as TGTGCCAGCAGCGTAGAGTTACTTTCTTACTCCTACAATGAGCAGTTCTTC. Protein: CASSVELLSYSYNEQFF.